These T cell receptor beta chains were read from a single sample in a study of cytomegalovirus exposure and HLA in healthy donors. Sequencing used immunoSEQ multiplex PCR; TCRdb keeps in-frame clones, though not all of them. The sample holds over 150,000 clones, almost 80% seen once. Sequencing was performed on PBMCs. Receptor source: a woman aged 50 to 60 in good health and CMV-seronegative. Each CDR3 is given with its conserved first and last residue. Fields, in order: D gene, V gene, J gene, clone size, CDR3 protein, CDR3 DNA. A D gene is named only where the DNA matches it firmly. Clone sizes are given selectively: once, few, many, or a class where the clone is expanded.

D: TRBD1
V: TRBV5-6
J: TRBJ1-1
size: -
CDR3: CASSWTGGTEAFF
DNA: TGTGCCAGCAGCTGGACAGGGGGCACTGAAGCTTTCTTT

D: TRBD1
V: TRBV27
J: TRBJ2-5
size: few
CDR3: CASSLWNRGKETQYF
DNA: TGTGCCAGCAGTTTATGGAACAGGGGCAAAGAGACCCAGTACTTC

D: TRBD2
V: TRBV5-1
J: TRBJ2-7
size: -
CDR3: CASSPGGTSGAYEQYF
DNA: TGCGCCAGCAGCCCAGGAGGGACTAGCGGAGCCTACGAGCAGTACTTC

D: -
V: TRBV9
J: TRBJ2-7
size: -
CDR3: CASSPTLGQYYEQYF
DNA: TGTGCCAGCAGCCCGACACTAGGGCAGTACTACGAGCAGTACTTC

D: TRBD2
V: TRBV9
J: TRBJ2-3
size: -
CDR3: CASSVNQRGGGSDTQYF
DNA: TGTGCCAGCAGCGTGAATCAGCGGGGGGGTGGATCGGATACGCAGTATTTT

D: -
V: TRBV7-2
J: TRBJ1-2
size: few
CDR3: CASSLVSGSQGNYGYTF
DNA: TGTGCCAGCAGCTTAGTTTCCGGATCTCAGGGGAACTATGGCTACACCTTC

D: TRBD1
V: TRBV7-9
J: TRBJ1-2
size: -
CDR3: CASSLRQGADYGYTF
DNA: TGTGCCAGCAGCTTACGGCAGGGGGCTGACTATGGCTACACCTTC

D: -
V: TRBV9
J: TRBJ2-1
size: -
CDR3: CASSVVDYEQFF
DNA: TGTGCCAGCAGCGTAGTGGACTATGAGCAGTTCTTC

D: -
V: TRBV4-3
J: TRBJ1-2
size: once
CDR3: CASSQDRQGLYGYTF
DNA: TGCGCCAGCAGCCAAGATCGCCAGGGCCTCTATGGCTACACCTTC

D: -
V: TRBV18
J: TRBJ1-1
size: -
CDR3: CASSPPVVNTEAFF
DNA: TGTGCCAGCTCACCTCCGGTAGTGAACACTGAAGCTTTCTTT

D: TRBD1
V: TRBV7-3
J: TRBJ2-3
size: -
CDR3: CASSPMWTGSTDTQYF
DNA: TGTGCCAGCAGCCCGATGTGGACAGGGTCCACAGATACGCAGTATTTT

D: -
V: TRBV9
J: TRBJ1-5
size: -
CDR3: CASSVDFSGNQPQHF
DNA: TGTGCCAGCAGCGTAGATTTTTCGGGGAATCAGCCCCAGCATTTT

D: TRBD1
V: TRBV5-1
J: TRBJ2-5
size: -
CDR3: CASQQGRFLEETQYF
DNA: TGCGCCAGCCAACAGGGGCGATTTCTAGAAGAGACCCAGTACTTC

D: TRBD2
V: TRBV4-2
J: TRBJ2-1
size: -
CDR3: CASSRGLAGGGDEQFF
DNA: TGTGCCAGCAGCCGCGGACTAGCGGGGGGCGGGGATGAGCAGTTCTTC

D: TRBD2
V: TRBV14
J: TRBJ2-1
size: -
CDR3: CASSQDSLAAMRVF
DNA: TGTGCCAGCAGCCAAGATAGTCTAGCGGCCATGCGGGTCTTC

D: -
V: TRBV6-5
J: TRBJ1-6
size: -
CDR3: CASSYRGGPSPLHF
DNA: TGTGCCAGCAGTTACCGAGGGGGACCTTCACCCCTCCACTTT

D: -
V: TRBV2
J: TRBJ2-5
size: -
CDR3: CASSEGGTGGGETQYF
DNA: TGTGCCAGCAGTGAAGGTGGGACCGGGGGTGGAGAGACCCAGTACTTC

D: -
V: TRBV6-5
J: TRBJ2-2
size: -
CDR3: CASSYSRNTGELFF
DNA: TGTGCCAGCAGTTACTCGCGGAACACCGGGGAGCTGTTTTTT

D: -
V: TRBV27
J: TRBJ1-2
size: -
CDR3: CASSDSYGYTF
DNA: TGTGCCAGCAGCGACAGCTATGGCTACACCTTC

D: -
V: TRBV5-1
J: TRBJ2-5
size: -
CDR3: CASSLMGAETQYF
DNA: TGCGCCAGCAGCTTGATGGGCGCGGAGACCCAGTACTTC